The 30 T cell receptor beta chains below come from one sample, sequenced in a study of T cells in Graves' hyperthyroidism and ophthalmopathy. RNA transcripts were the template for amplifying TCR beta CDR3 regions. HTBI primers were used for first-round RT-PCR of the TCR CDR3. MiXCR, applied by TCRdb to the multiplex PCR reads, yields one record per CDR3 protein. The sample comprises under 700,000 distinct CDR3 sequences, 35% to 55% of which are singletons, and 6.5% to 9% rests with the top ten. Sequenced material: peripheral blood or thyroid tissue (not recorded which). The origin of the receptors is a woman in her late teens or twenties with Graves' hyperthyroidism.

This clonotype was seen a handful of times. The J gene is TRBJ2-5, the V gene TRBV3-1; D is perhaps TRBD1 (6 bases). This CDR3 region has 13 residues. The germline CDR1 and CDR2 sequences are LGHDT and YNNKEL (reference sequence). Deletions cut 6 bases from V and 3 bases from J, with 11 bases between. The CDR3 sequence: CASSLNREETQYF. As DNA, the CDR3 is TGTGCCAGCAGTCTAAACAGGGAAGAGACCCAGTACTTC.

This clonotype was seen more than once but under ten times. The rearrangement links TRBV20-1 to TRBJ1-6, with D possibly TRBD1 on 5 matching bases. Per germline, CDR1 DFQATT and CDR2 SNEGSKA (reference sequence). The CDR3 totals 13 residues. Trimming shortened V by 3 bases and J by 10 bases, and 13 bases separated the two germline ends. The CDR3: CSARGKGESPLHF. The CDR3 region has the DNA TGCAGTGCTAGGGGGAAAGGGGAATCACCCCTCCACTTT.

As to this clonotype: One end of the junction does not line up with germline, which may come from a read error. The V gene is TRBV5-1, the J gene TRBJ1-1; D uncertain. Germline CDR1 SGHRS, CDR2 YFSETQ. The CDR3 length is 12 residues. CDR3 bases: TGCGCCAGCGGCTTGACGAACACTGAAGCTTTCTTT. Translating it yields CASGLTNTEAFF.

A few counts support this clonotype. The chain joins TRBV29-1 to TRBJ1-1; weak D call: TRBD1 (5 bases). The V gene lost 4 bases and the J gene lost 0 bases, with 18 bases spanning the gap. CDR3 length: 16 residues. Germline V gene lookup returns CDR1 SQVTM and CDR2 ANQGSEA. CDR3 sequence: CSVAGGLVVVNTEAFF. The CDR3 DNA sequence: TGCAGCGTTGCCGGGGGATTGGTGGTCGTGAACACTGAAGCTTTCTTT.

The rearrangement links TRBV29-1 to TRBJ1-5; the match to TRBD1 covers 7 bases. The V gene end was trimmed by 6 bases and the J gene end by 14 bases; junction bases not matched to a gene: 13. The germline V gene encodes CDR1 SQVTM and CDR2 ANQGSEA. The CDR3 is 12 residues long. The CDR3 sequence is CSVQTGNSYEHF. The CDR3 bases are TGCAGCGTGCAGACAGGGAATTCCTACGAGCATTTT.

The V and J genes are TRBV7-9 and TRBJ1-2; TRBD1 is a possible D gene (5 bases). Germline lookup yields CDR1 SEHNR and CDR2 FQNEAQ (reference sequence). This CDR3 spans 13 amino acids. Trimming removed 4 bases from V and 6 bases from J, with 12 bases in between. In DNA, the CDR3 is TGTGCCAGCAGCTCGGCCCCGGGGGATGGCTACACCTTC. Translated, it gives CASSSAPGDGYTF. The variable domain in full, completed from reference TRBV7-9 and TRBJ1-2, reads DTGVSQNPRHKITKRGQNVTFRCDPISEHNRLYWYRQTLGQGPEFLTYFQNEAQLEKSRLLSDRFSAERPKGSFSTLEIQRTEQGDSAMYLCASSSAPGDGYTFGSGTRLTVV.

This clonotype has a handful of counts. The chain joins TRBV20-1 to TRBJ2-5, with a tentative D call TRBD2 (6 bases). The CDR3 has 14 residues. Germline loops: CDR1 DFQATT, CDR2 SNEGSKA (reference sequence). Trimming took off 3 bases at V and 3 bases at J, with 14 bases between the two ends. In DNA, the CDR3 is TGCAGTGCTAGGACGGGAGCGCCCAAAGAGACCCAGTACTTC. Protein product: CSARTGAPKETQYF.

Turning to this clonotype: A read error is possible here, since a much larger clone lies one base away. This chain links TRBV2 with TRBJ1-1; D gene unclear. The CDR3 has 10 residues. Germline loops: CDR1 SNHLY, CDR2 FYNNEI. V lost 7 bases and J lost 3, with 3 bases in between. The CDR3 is CASMDTEAFF. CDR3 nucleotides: TGTGCCAGCATGGACACTGAAGCTTTCTTT.

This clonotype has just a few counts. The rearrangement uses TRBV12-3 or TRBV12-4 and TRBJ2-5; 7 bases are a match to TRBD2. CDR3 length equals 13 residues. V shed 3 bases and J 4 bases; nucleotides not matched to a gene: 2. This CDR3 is CASSFIAGETQYF. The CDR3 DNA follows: TGTGCCAGCAGTTTTATAGCGGGAGAGACCCAGTACTTC.

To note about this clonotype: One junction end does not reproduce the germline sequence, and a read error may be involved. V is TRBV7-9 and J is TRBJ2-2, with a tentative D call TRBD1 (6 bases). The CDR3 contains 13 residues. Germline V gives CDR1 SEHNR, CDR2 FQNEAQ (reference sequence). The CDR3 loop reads CASSLQGSEELFF. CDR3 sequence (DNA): TGCGCCAGCAGCTTACAGGGCTCGGAGGAGCTGTTTTTT.

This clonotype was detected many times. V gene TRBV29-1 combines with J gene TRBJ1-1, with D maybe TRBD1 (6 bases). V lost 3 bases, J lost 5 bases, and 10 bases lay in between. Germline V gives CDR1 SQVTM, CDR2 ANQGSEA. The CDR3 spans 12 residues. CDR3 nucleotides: TGCAGCGTTGATGAGGGGGGGACTGAAGCTTTCTTT. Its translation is CSVDEGGTEAFF.

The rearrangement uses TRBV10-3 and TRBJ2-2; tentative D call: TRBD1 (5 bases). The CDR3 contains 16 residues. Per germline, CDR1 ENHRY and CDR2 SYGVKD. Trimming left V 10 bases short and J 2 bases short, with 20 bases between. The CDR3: CATLPSARANTGELFF. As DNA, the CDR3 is TGTGCCACCCTTCCCTCCGCCAGGGCCAACACCGGGGAGCTGTTTTTT.

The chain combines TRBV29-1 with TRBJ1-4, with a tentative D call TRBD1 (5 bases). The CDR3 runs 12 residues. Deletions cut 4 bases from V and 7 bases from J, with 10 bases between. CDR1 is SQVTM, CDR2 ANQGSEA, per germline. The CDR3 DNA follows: TGCAGCGTTGTAGTTGGGGCTGAAAAACTGTTTTTT. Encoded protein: CSVVVGAEKLFF.

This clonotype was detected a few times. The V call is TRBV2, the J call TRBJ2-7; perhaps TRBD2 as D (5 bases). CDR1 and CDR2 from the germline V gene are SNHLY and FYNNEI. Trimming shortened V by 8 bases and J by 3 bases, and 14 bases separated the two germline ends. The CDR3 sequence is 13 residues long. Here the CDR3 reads CASGERLHYEQYF. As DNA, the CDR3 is TGTGCCAGCGGCGAGCGGTTACACTACGAGCAGTACTTC.

CDR3 amino acids: CASSLGHRNTGELFF. For the CDR3, the DNA is TGCGCCAGCAGCTTGGGCCATAGGAACACCGGGGAGCTGTTTTTT. V gene TRBV5-1 combines with J gene TRBJ2-2, with D unclear. With 0 bases removed from V and 1 base from J, the gap between germline ends came to 7 bases. Germline CDR1 and CDR2: SGHRS and YFSETQ. CDR3 size: 15 residues.

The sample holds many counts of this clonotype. The CDR3 spells CASGRRSNQPQHF. CDR3 coding DNA: TGTGCCAGCGGACGGCGGAGCAATCAGCCCCAGCATTTT. The V call is TRBV7-8, the J call TRBJ1-5; D unresolved. CDR1 and CDR2 from the germline V gene are SGHVS and FQNEAQ. This CDR3 has 13 amino acids. Trimming left V 8 bases short and J 1 base short, with 9 bases between.

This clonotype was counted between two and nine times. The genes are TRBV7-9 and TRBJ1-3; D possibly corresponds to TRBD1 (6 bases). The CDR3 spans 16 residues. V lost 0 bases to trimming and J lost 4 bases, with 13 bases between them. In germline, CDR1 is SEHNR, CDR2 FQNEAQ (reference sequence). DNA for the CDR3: TGTGCCAGCAGCTTAGCGGGACACAAGGCAGGAAACACCATATATTTT. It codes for CASSLAGHKAGNTIYF.

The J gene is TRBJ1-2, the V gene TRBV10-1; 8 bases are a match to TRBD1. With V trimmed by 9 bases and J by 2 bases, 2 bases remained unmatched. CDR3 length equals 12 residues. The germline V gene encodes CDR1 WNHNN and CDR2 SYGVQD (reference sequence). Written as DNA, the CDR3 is TGCGCCAGGACAGGGGCGAACTATGGCTACACCTTC. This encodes CARTGANYGYTF.

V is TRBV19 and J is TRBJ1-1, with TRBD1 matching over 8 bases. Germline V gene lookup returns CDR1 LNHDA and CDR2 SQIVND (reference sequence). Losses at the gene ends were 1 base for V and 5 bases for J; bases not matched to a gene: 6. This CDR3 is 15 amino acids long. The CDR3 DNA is TGTGCCAGTAGTATAGCGTCAGGGGGCTGGACTGAAGCTTTCTTT. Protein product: CASSIASGGWTEAFF.

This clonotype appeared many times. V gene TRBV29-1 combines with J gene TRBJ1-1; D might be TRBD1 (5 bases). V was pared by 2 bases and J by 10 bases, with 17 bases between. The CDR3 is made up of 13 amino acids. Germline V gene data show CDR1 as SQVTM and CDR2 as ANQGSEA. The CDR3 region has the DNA TGCAGCGTTGAAAATCGGGAGGGACGCGGAGCTTTCTTT. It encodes CSVENREGRGAFF. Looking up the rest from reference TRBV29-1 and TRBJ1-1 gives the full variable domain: SAVISQKPSRDICQRGTSLTIQCQVDSQVTMMFWYRQQPGQSLTLIATANQGSEATYESGFVIDKFPISRPNLTFSTLTVSNMSPEDSSIYLCSVENREGRGAFFGQGTRLTVV.

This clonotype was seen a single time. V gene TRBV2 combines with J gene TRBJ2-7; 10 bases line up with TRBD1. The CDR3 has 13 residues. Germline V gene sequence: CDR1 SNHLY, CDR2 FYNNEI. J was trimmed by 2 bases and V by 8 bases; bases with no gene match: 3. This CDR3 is CASGTGATYEQYF. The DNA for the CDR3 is TGTGCCAGCGGGACAGGGGCTACCTACGAGCAGTACTTC.

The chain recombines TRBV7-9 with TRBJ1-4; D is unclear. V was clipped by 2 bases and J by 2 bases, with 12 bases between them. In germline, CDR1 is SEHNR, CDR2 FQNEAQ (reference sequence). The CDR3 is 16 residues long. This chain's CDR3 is CASSLSVFKTNEKLFF. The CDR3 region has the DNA TGTGCCAGCAGCTTAAGTGTTTTCAAGACTAATGAAAAACTGTTTTTT.

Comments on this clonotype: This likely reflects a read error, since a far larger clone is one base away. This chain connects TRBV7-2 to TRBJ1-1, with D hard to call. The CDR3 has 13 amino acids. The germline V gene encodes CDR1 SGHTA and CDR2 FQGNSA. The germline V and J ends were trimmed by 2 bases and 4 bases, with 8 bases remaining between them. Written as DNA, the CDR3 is TGTGCCAGCAGCTTATCTGAGAGCACTGAAGCTTTCTTT. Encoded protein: CASSLSESTEAFF. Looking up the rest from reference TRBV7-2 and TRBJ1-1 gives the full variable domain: GAGVSQSPSNKVTEKGKDVELRCDPISGHTALYWYRQSLGQGLEFLIYFQGNSAPDKSGLPSDRFSAERTGGSVSTLTIQRTQQEDSAVYLCASSLSESTEAFFGQGTRLTVV.

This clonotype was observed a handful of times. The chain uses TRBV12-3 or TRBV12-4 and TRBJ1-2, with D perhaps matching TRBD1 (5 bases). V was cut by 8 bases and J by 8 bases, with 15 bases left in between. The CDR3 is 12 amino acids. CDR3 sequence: CASSRAGGGYTF. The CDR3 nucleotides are TGTGCCAGCTCCCGGGCGGGGGGGGGCTACACCTTC.

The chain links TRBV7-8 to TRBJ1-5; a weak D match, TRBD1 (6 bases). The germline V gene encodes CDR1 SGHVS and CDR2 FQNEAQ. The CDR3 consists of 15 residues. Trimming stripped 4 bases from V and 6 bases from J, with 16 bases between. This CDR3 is CASSSSGGAGQPQHF. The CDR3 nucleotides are TGTGCCAGCAGCTCGTCGGGGGGGGCGGGTCAGCCCCAGCATTTT.

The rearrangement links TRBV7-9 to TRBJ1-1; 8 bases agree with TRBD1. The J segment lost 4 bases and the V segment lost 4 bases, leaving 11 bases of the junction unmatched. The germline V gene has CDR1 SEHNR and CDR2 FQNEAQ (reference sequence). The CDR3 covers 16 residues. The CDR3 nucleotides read TGTGCCAGCAGCTCCACCGGACAGGGTTTGGCCACTGAAGCTTTCTTT. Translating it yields CASSSTGQGLATEAFF.

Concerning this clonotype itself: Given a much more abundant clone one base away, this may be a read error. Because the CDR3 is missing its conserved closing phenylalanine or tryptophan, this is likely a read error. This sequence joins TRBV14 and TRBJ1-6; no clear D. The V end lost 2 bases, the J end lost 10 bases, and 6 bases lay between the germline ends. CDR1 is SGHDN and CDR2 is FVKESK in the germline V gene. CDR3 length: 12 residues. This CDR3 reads CASSQRSSPLHL. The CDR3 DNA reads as TGTGCCAGCAGCCAAAGGTCCTCACCCCTCCACCTT.

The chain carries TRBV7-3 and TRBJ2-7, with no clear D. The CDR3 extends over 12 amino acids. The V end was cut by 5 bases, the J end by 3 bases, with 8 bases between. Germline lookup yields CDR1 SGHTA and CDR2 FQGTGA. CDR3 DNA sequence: TGTGCCAGCAGCCATGGGTTCTACGAGCAGTACTTC. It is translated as CASSHGFYEQYF.

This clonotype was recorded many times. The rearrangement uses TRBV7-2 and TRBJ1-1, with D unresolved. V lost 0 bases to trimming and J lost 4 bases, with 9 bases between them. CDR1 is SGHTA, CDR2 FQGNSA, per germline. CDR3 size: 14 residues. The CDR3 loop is CASSLAGRRTEAFF. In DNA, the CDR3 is TGTGCCAGCAGCTTAGCAGGGCGGCGCACTGAAGCTTTCTTT.

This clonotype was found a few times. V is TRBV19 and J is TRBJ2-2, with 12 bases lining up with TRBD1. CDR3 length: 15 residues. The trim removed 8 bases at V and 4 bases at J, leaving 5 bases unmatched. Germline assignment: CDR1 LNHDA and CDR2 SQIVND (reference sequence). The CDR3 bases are TGTGCCAGTCGGGACAGGGGGCTAGGCACCGGGGAGCTGTTTTTT. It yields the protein CASRDRGLGTGELFF. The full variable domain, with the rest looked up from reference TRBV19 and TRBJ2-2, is DGGITQSPKYLFRKEGQNVTLSCEQNLNHDAMYWYRQDPGQGLRLIYYSQIVNDFQKGDIAEGYSVSREKKESFPLTVTSAQKNPTAFYLCASRDRGLGTGELFFGEGSRLTVL.